This T cell receptor beta chain stems from a study of blood T cell repertoires in COVID-19. Study overall: The origin of the acute and convalescent COVID-19 samples was the United States, Italy and Spain. Sources were T cells, B-cell-depleted T cells, or PBMCs; the material itself was cDNA or gDNA.

In the source study's methods: From reference gene primer amplification, estimates of nucleated cell counts were derived. Clones were read by immunoSEQ multiplex PCR, and TCRdb kept only the in-frame ones, dropping some. That table supplies the V and J calls and clone size; D and trimming were determined from the DNA. The data hold a few hundred thousand clones, with just over 85% observed a single time. Participant reports of clinical history set cohort assignment. The CDR3 is 14 amino acids. The germline CDR1 and CDR2 sequences are MNHEY and SVGAGI. V dropped 6 bases and J dropped 3 bases, with 9 bases sitting between them.

The chain uses TRBV6-5 and TRBJ1-6; perhaps TRBD1 as D (6 bases). Material: PBMCs or T cells enriched from blood (not recorded which). The receptor was derived from a woman aged 40 to 50 with acute COVID-19. In DNA form, the CDR3 reads TGTGCCAGCAGCACAGGGAACTATAATTCACCCCTCCACTTT. Translation gives CASSTGNYNSPLHF.